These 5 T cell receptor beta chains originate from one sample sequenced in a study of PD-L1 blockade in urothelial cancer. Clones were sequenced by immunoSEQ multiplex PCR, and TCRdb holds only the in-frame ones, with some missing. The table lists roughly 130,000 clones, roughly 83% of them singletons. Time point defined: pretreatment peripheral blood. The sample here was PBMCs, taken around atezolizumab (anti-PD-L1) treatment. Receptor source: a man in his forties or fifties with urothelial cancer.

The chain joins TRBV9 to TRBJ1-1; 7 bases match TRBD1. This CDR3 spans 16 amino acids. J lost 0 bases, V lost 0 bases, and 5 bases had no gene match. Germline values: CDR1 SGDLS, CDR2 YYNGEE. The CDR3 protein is CASSVEGQTLNTEAFF. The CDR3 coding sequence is TGTGCCAGCAGCGTAGAGGGACAGACCTTGAACACTGAAGCTTTCTTT.

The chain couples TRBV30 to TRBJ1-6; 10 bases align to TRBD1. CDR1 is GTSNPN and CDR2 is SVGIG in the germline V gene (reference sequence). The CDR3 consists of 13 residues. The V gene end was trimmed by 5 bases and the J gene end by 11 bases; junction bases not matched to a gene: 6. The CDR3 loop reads CAWARDRGPPLHF. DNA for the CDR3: TGTGCCTGGGCCCGGGACAGGGGTCCACCCCTCCACTTT.

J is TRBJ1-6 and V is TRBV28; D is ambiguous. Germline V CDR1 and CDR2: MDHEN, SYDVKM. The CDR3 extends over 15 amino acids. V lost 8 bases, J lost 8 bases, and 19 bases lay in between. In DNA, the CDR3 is TGTGCCAGCGCCGATAGTCAACTTTATTATTCACCCCTCCACTTT. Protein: CASADSQLYYSPLHF.

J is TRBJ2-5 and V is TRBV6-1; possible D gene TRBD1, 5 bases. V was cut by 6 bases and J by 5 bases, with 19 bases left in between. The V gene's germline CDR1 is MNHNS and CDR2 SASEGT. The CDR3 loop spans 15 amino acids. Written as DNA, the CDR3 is TGTGCCAGCAGCGAGAGCCCGACAGCCTGGGAGACCCAGTACTTC. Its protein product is CASSESPTAWETQYF.

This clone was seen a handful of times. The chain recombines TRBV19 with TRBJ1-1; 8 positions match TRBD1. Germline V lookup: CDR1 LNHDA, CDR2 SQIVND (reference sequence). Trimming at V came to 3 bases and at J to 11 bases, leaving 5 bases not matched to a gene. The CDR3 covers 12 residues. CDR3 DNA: TGTGCCAGTAGTATGGGACAGGCCGAGGCTTTCTTT. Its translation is CASSMGQAEAFF.